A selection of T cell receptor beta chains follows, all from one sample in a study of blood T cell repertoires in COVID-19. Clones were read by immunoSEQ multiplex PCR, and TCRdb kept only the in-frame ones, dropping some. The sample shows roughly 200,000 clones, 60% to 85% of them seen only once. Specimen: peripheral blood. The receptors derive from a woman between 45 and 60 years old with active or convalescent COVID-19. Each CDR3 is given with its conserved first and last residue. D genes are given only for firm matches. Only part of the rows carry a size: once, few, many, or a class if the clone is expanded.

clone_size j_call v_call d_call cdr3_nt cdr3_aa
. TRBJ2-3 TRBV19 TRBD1 TGTGCCAGTAGTATGCAGGGGGCATGGGATACGCAGTATTTT CASSMQGAWDTQYF
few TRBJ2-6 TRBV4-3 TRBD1 TGCGCCAGCAGCCAGGCAGGGGGCGGGGCTGGGGCCAACGTCCTGACTTTC CASSQAGGGAGANVLTF
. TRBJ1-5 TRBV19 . TGTGCCACTGAAAAGGGGGGGCAGCCCCAGCATTTT CATEKGGQPQHF
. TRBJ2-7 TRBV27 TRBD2 TGTGCCAGCAGTTCGACTAGCGGGTTCTACGAGCAGTACTTC CASSSTSGFYEQYF
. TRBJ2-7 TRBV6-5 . TGTGCCAGCAGTTTCACCCGACTAGGACCTCACGAGCAGTACTTC CASSFTRLGPHEQYF
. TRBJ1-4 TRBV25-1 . TGTGCCAGCAGTGAATATGGGGGAGGCGCTCTCAGAGGGGAAAAACTGTTTTTT CASSEYGGGALRGEKLFF
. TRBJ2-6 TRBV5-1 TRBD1 TGCGCCAGCAGCTTGGGGACAGGTAACTCTGGGGCCAACGTCCTGACTTTC CASSLGTGNSGANVLTF
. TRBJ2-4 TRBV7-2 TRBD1 TGTGCCAGCAGCGGGGACAGTAAAAACATTCAGTACTTC CASSGDSKNIQYF
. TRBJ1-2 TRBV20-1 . TGCAGTGCTAGGCGGCAGAATGGCTACACCTTC CSARRQNGYTF
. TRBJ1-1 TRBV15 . TGTGCCACCAGCAGAGAGAGCTACAGGTTGAACACTGAAGCTTTCTTT CATSRESYRLNTEAFF
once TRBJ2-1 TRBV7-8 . TGTGCCAGCAGCTTAAGGGAGTTCAATGAGCAGTTCTTC CASSLREFNEQFF
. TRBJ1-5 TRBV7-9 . TGTGCCAGCTCAATACGAGAACAGCCCCAGCATTTT CASSIREQPQHF
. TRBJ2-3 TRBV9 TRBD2 TGTGCCAGCAGCGTAATGGGACTAGCGGGGGGTAGCACAGATACGCAGTATTTT CASSVMGLAGGSTDTQYF
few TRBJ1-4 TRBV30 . TGTGCCTGGAGTCCCTCAGGGCTCACTAATGAAAAACTGTTTTTT CAWSPSGLTNEKLFF
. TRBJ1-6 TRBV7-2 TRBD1 TGTGCCAGCAGCTTCCCCAGGGGGCTGAAGAATTCACCCCTCCACTTT CASSFPRGLKNSPLHF
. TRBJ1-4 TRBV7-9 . TGTGCCAGCAGCCTCCCGATAAGCCCAACTAATGAAAAACTGTTTTTT CASSLPISPTNEKLFF
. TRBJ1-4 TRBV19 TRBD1 TGTGCCAGTAGTGAGAGGACAGGGGGTGGAAAACTGTTTTTT CASSERTGGGKLFF
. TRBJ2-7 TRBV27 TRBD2 TGTGCCAGCAGTTTAGTGCCGGGGGGGCCTTTCGAGCAGTACTTC CASSLVPGGPFEQYF
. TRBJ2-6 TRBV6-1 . TGTGCCAGCAGTGAATCAGGCCCAAGCTCTGGGGCCAACGTCCTGACTTTC CASSESGPSSGANVLTF
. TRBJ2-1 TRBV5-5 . TGTGCCAGCACCCCGGATGGACACTCCTACAATGAGCAGTTCTTC CASTPDGHSYNEQFF
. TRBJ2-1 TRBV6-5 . TGTGCCAGCAGTTACAGGAGGGGCACCAATGAGCAGTTCTTC CASSYRRGTNEQFF
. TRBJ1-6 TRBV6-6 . TGTGCCAGCAGTGCACAGAACTCCTATAATTCACCCCTCCACTTT CASSAQNSYNSPLHF
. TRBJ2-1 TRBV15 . TGTGCCACCAGCATCCGAACGCGGGAAGGGCCCTACAATGAGCAGTTCTTC CATSIRTREGPYNEQFF
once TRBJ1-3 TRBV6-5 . TGTGCCAGCAGTTACGGTATCGAGGGGGCTGGAAACACCATATATTTT CASSYGIEGAGNTIYF
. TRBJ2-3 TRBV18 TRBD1 TGTGCCAGCTCACCGAGGGACAGAGTCACAGATACGCAGTATTTT CASSPRDRVTDTQYF
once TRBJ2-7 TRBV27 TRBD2 TGTGCCAGCAGTTTCCTCTCAGCGGGGGCCTCCTACGAGCAGTACTTC CASSFLSAGASYEQYF